These T cell receptor beta chains were read from a single sample in a study of brain T cells in children with intractable seizures. Profiled with immunoSEQ multiplex PCR; TCRdb holds only in-frame clones, not every one. The sample has tens of thousands of clones, under 95% seen once. This specimen consisted of peripheral blood, obtained at surgery. These receptors came from a boy under two years old with tuberous sclerosis and intractable seizures. The CDR3 runs from the conserved cysteine through the conserved F or W. The D gene is left open where the match is weak. Size tells how often a clone was seen (once, few, many) or the class of an expanded clone, and some rows leave it out.

size	V	D	J	DNA	CDR3
NA	TRBV12-3/TRBV12-4	NA	TRBJ1-1	TGTGCCAGCAGTGGCGGAGGGAACACTGAAGCTTTCTTT	CASSGGGNTEAFF
NA	TRBV30	NA	TRBJ2-2	TGTGCCTGGAGTGGGGACTTCGCCGGGGAGCTGTTTTTT	CAWSGDFAGELFF
NA	TRBV7-9	NA	TRBJ1-1	TGTGCCAGCAGCCGACGCGGCACTGAAGCTTTCTTT	CASSRRGTEAFF
NA	TRBV5-1	NA	TRBJ2-1	TGCGCCAGCAGCTTGGACGGGACTTACAATGAGCAGTTCTTC	CASSLDGTYNEQFF
NA	TRBV12-3/TRBV12-4	NA	TRBJ2-7	TGTGCCAGCACCCGGGCAGGGCCCCACGAGCAGTACTTC	CASTRAGPHEQYF
once	TRBV29-1	NA	TRBJ2-3	TGCAGCGTTGAATGGGAGCCGGGGACAGATACGCAGTATTTT	CSVEWEPGTDTQYF
NA	TRBV19	NA	TRBJ1-1	TGTGCCAGCACCCCGGGGGTTTTACAGTTAGGCACTGAAGCTTTCTTT	CASTPGVLQLGTEAFF
NA	TRBV18	NA	TRBJ2-5	TGTGCCAGCTCACCAAATGGATGGGGCAGGGACCAAGAGACCCAGTACTTC	CASSPNGWGRDQETQYF
NA	TRBV28	TRBD1	TRBJ1-3	TGTGCCAGCAGAGATGACAGGGTTGTTGGAAACACCATATATTTT	CASRDDRVVGNTIYF
NA	TRBV9	NA	TRBJ2-5	TGTGCCAGCAGCGTAGGACCATCAAAAGAGACCCAGTACTTC	CASSVGPSKETQYF
NA	TRBV15	NA	TRBJ2-3	TGTGCCACCAGCAGGGGGGGCACAGATACGCAGTATTTT	CATSRGGTDTQYF
NA	TRBV20-1	NA	TRBJ2-1	TGCAGTGCTAGGGCGTACAATGAGCAGTTCTTC	CSARAYNEQFF
NA	TRBV4-2	NA	TRBJ2-3	TGTGCCAGCAGCCAAGAAGAGGGGGGACCAGATACGCAGTATTTT	CASSQEEGGPDTQYF
NA	TRBV19	NA	TRBJ1-6	TGTGCCAGTAGTAGCAGGGTAGGATCACCCCTCCACTTT	CASSSRVGSPLHF
NA	TRBV3-1/TRBV3-2	TRBD1	TRBJ2-2	TGTGCCAGCAGCCTAGGGACAGGGGACACCGGGGAGCTGTTTTTT	CASSLGTGDTGELFF
NA	TRBV15	NA	TRBJ2-1	TGTGCCACCAGCAGCAAGGACATCCCGGGGTACAATGAGCAGTTCTTC	CATSSKDIPGYNEQFF
NA	TRBV29-1	NA	TRBJ1-1	TGCAGCGTTGAAAGCAGATTGAACACTGAAGCTTTCTTT	CSVESRLNTEAFF
NA	TRBV10-3	NA	TRBJ1-1	TGTGCCATCAGTGGACTCTTGAACACTGAAGCTTTCTTT	CAISGLLNTEAFF
NA	TRBV14	TRBD2	TRBJ2-7	TGTGCCAGCAGCCAATCCGTCCTAGCGGGAGGGTACGGGGAGCAGTACTTC	CASSQSVLAGGYGEQYF
NA	TRBV4-1	NA	TRBJ1-5	TGCGCCAGCAGCCAAGATCACAGGGTTTATAGCAATCAGCCCCAGCATTTT	CASSQDHRVYSNQPQHF